There are many counts of the clone carrying this TCR beta chain. The data belong to a study of HIV-infected patients and healthy controls. No cell fractionation was done, so the repertoire covers all unsorted peripheral blood T cells. cDNA was made from about 500 ng RNA using alpha and beta constant primers. Using multiplexing indices, alpha and beta chain libraries were generated apart by chain-specific third strand synthesis. TCRdb reprocessed the 5' RACE reads via MiXCR and lists one record per CDR3 protein. This sample has about 12,000 distinct CDR3 sequences, with approximately 4.9% found just once. Germline CDR1 MNHNS, CDR2 SASEGT. Trimming took 8 bases from V and 5 from J; bases not matched to a gene: 2. This CDR3 contains 13 residues.

The material sequenced was blood. The TCR comes from an adult in good health. The chain carries TRBV6-1 and TRBJ2-3; 12 nucleotides agree with TRBD1. CDR3 bases: TGTGCCAGCCGGGACAGGGGGCAAGATACGCAGTATTTT. The encoded protein is CASRDRGQDTQYF.